This TCR beta chain was identified in a study of blood T cell repertoires in COVID-19. Study information: Sites across the United States, Italy and Spain contributed samples from acute and convalescent COVID-19. Nucleic acid was either cDNA or gDNA, and it came from T cells, B-cell-depleted T cells, or PBMCs.

Original processing notes: Reference gene primer amplification gave estimated nucleated cell counts. Only in-frame clones appear in the TCRdb table, and some are missing; sequencing was by immunoSEQ multiplex PCR. V, J and clone size reflect that table, while D and trimming were determined from the DNA. The sample has 120,000 or so clones; about 83% are singletons. The V gene's germline CDR1 is LGHDT and CDR2 YNNKEL (reference sequence). Trimming removed 1 base at V and 5 bases at J, with 9 bases between. This CDR3 is built from 14 residues. The chain carries TRBV3-1 (or the pseudogene TRBV3-2) and TRBJ2-1; D may be TRBD1 (5 bases). Sequencing was performed on peripheral blood. This receptor was obtained from a man aged 55 to 70 with acute or convalescent COVID-19. The CDR3 DNA follows: TGTGCCAGCAGCCAAGCCTGGGGCCACAATGAGCAGTTCTTC. The encoded protein is CASSQAWGHNEQFF.